This entry features one T cell receptor (beta chain) sequence. Its specificity is not known. Generated by immunoSEQ multiplex PCR, the TCRdb table keeps only in-frame clones and is missing some. The data show more than 45,000 clones, about 81% seen once. The sort gate was single viable CD3+CD4+CD8-CD45RO+ cells for memory CD4+ T cells. This entry is derived from a study of memory CD4+ T cells and cytomegalovirus serostatus. Unmatched junction bases numbered 9, after V lost 6 bases and J lost 10 bases. The CDR3 has 13 residues. CDR1 and CDR2 (germline): LNHDA, SQIVND (reference sequence). Study-level results: The CMV-associated TCR signature appears largely within the CD4+ memory repertoire.

J is TRBJ1-1 and V is TRBV19, with 9 nucleotides matching TRBD1. The source of this sequence is an adult in good health and CMV-seronegative. Sequenced: memory CD4+ T cells from blood. The CDR3 loop reads CASSTTGGSRAFF. The CDR3, as DNA: TGTGCCAGTAGCACCACAGGGGGCTCGAGAGCTTTCTTT.